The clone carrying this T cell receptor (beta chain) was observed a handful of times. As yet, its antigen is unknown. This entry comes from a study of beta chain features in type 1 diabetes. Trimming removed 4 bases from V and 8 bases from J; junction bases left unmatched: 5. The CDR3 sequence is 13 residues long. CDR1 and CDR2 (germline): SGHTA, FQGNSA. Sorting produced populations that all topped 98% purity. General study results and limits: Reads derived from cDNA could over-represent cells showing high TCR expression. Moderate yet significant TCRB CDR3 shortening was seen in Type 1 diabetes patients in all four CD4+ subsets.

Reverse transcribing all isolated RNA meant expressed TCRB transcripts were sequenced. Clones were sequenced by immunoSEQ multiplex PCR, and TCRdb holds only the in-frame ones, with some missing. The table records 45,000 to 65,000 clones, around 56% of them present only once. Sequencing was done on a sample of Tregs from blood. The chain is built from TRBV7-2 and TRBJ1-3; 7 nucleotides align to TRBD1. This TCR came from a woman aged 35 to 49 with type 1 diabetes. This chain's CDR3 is CASSSDRAHTIYF. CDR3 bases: TGTGCCAGCAGCTCAGACAGGGCGCACACCATATATTTT.